The rows below give T cell receptor beta chains drawn from one sample of a study of T cells in Graves' hyperthyroidism and ophthalmopathy. TCRdb re-called the multiplex PCR reads with MiXCR, one entry per CDR3 protein. In the table there are 540,000 or so distinct CDR3 sequences, around 46% of which are singletons. The specimen sequenced was peripheral blood or thyroid tissue (not recorded which). These receptors were collected from an adult woman with Graves' disease, either hyperthyroidism or ophthalmopathy (not recorded which). The CDR3 runs from the conserved cysteine through the conserved F or W. A D gene is named only where the DNA matches it firmly. Size is stated for part of the rows, as once, few or many counts, or as a class when the clone is expanded.

clone_size,d_call,v_call,j_call,cdr3_nt,cdr3_aa
many,.,TRBV19,TRBJ2-6,TGTGCCAGTAGGCAGGGAAACTCTGGGGCCAACGTCCTGACTTTC,CASRQGNSGANVLTF
.,.,TRBV7-3,TRBJ2-7,TGTGCCAGCAGCCTTAGGTGGGGCGGGGAGCTGTACTTC,CASSLRWGGELYF
many,TRBD1,TRBV24-1,TRBJ1-5,TGTGCCACCAGTGATTCTTGGGCAGGGGGCTATCAGCCCCAGCATTTT,CATSDSWAGGYQPQHF
many,.,TRBV6-1,TRBJ1-1,TGTGCCAACGGGGAAAACACTGAAGCTTTCTTT,CANGENTEAFF
.,TRBD1,TRBV5-1,TRBJ1-5,TGCGCCAGCAGCGCCGGGACAGGTTTCAATCAGCCCCAGCATTTT,CASSAGTGFNQPQHF
many,.,TRBV27,TRBJ1-1,TGTGCCAGCAGTCAAAGAGGGGGGGGCACTGAAGCTTTCTTT,CASSQRGGGTEAFF
few,TRBD1,TRBV20-1,TRBJ2-7,TGCAGTGCTAGATCGGACAGGGACTACGAGCAGTACTTC,CSARSDRDYEQYF
few,.,TRBV18,TRBJ2-7,TGTGCCAGCTCACACGACCGGGACCACTCCTACGAGCAGTACTTC,CASSHDRDHSYEQYF
once,.,TRBV20-1,TRBJ2-7,TGCAGTGTTGGAGATCTCGAGCAGTACTTC,CSVGDLEQYF
few,.,TRBV29-1,TRBJ2-7,TGCAGCGCCGGGGATGGAACCTACGAGCAGTACTTC,CSAGDGTYEQYF
many,.,TRBV20-1,TRBJ1-2,TGCAGTGCTAGCAATACTGGGGGGCGGGACTATGGCTACACCTTC,CSASNTGGRDYGYTF
.,.,TRBV7-6,TRBJ2-6,TGTGCCAGCACCAATGGGGCCGGGAGAGGGGACAACGTCCTGACTTTC,CASTNGAGRGDNVLTF
.,.,TRBV20-1,TRBJ2-5,TGCAGTGCCATGGGGGGAGCGAGTGAGACCCAGTACTTC,CSAMGGASETQYF
many,.,TRBV5-1,TRBJ2-5,TGCGCCAGCAGTTTCCCTGACAGACCCTCAGGAGAGACCCAGTACTTC,CASSFPDRPSGETQYF
once,.,TRBV10-3,TRBJ1-5,TGTGCCATCAGTGAGGTTGGGAGCGATCAGCCCCAGCATTTT,CAISEVGSDQPQHF
.,TRBD1,TRBV15,TRBJ2-7,TGTGCCACCAGCAGCCAAGAGGCAGGGACAGGGGGTTACGAGCAGTACTTC,CATSSQEAGTGGYEQYF
once,.,TRBV24-1,TRBJ2-2,TGTGCCACCAGTGATCCTTCTAACGGGGAGCTGTTTTTT,CATSDPSNGELFF
many,.,TRBV7-2,TRBJ1-6,TGTGCCAGCAGCTATAGGGGTCTTGATTCACCCCTCCACTTT,CASSYRGLDSPLHF
.,TRBD1,TRBV25-1,TRBJ1-5,TGTGCCAGCAGTAAGACAGGGGTTGTGGGTCAGCCCCAGCATTTT,CASSKTGVVGQPQHF
.,.,TRBV24-1,TRBJ2-7,TGTGCCACCAGTGATTCGGGACGGCACGAGCAGTACTTC,CATSDSGRHEQYF
once,.,TRBV15,TRBJ1-1,TGTGCCACCAGCGGGGCTTGGACTGAAGCTTTCTTT,CATSGAWTEAFF
.,.,TRBV19,TRBJ1-6,TGTGCCAGTAGTAACACAGGAGGAAGCGGATCACCCCTCCACTTT,CASSNTGGSGSPLHF
many,.,TRBV6-2/TRBV6-3,TRBJ2-5,TGTGCCAGCAGGCGAAGTCTGTGGGAGACCCAGTACTTC,CASRRSLWETQYF
many,.,TRBV20-1,TRBJ2-7,TGCAGCGCAGGAGAGGGCTACGAGCAGTACTTC,CSAGEGYEQYF
many,.,TRBV6-6,TRBJ1-1,TGTGCCAGCAGTTACCCCGACACTGAAGCTTTCTTT,CASSYPDTEAFF
many,.,TRBV7-8,TRBJ2-7,TGTGCCGTGGGGAGCGGCTTCCAGACCTACGAGCAGTACTTC,CAVGSGFQTYEQYF
.,.,TRBV5-5,TRBJ1-2,TGTGCCAGCAGCTTGGTGGCTACAGACTATGGCTACACCTTC,CASSLVATDYGYTF
.,.,TRBV7-2,TRBJ1-5,TGTGCCAGCAGCTACGTGTGGGACGGGCATCAGCCCCAGCATTTT,CASSYVWDGHQPQHF
.,.,TRBV6-6,TRBJ1-1,TGTGCCAGCCTCTCCCAGGCGAACACTGAAGCTTTCTTT,CASLSQANTEAFF
many,.,TRBV11-2,TRBJ1-1,TGTGCCAGCAGCTCTAGCGGGGGGGGCGCGGCTGAAGCTTTCTTT,CASSSSGGGAAEAFF
many,.,TRBV6-5,TRBJ1-2,TGTGCCAGCATCACCCTCGATTCGTCCGGCTATGGCTACACCTTC,CASITLDSSGYGYTF
.,.,TRBV25-1,TRBJ2-2,TGTGCCAGCAGTGAATTTATCACCGGGGAGCTGTTTTTT,CASSEFITGELFF
many,.,TRBV5-1,TRBJ2-2,TGCGCCAGCAGCTTGGCGGGGTCGTGGCGGGCCGGGGAGCTGTTTTTT,CASSLAGSWRAGELFF
many,.,TRBV5-1,TRBJ2-7,TGCGCCAGCAGCTTGTCACGGCAGACCTACGAGCAGTACTTC,CASSLSRQTYEQYF
few,.,TRBV28,TRBJ1-4,TGTGCCAGCAGTTTCCTCGGGACCGCCTCGGGGGATGAAAAACTGTTTTTT,CASSFLGTASGDEKLFF
.,TRBD2,TRBV6-5,TRBJ2-2,TGTGCCAGCAGTTATACTAGCGAAATCACCGGGGAGCTGTTTTTT,CASSYTSEITGELFF
many,TRBD2,TRBV18,TRBJ2-5,TGTGCCAGCTCACGACTAGCGGAAGAGACCCAGTACTTC,CASSRLAEETQYF
.,.,TRBV7-8,TRBJ1-2,TGTGCCAGCAGCTTCTCGCTGGCAGGGAACTATGGCTACACCTTC,CASSFSLAGNYGYTF
.,TRBD1,TRBV15,TRBJ2-5,TGTGCCACCAGCAGAACCGGGACAGGCGGGGCACAAGAGACCCAGTACTTC,CATSRTGTGGAQETQYF
many,TRBD1,TRBV4-1,TRBJ2-5,TGTGCCAGCAGCCAAGACAGGGGGCGCATGGAGACCCAGTACTTC,CASSQDRGRMETQYF
few,.,TRBV20-1,TRBJ1-1,TGCAGTGCTAGGCGCCCGGGCAGGGTTGAAGCTTTCTTT,CSARRPGRVEAFF